Each of the 28 T cell receptor beta chains below was sequenced from the same sample in a study of shared clonotypes between healthy human individuals. Sequencing was performed with immunoSEQ multiplex PCR; in TCRdb, only in-frame clones are kept and a portion is missing. The top ten hold roughly 0.13% of the sample, which has 2.5 million or so clones, around nine tenths seen once. Material: naive CD4+ T cells sorted from blood. The subset was: CD45RA+ positively selected. The origin of the receptors is a man between 18 and 29 years old in good health.

This chain uses TRBV2 with TRBJ2-1, with 7 nucleotides matching TRBD1. The germline V gene has CDR1 SNHLY and CDR2 FYNNEI. The CDR3 sequence is 13 residues long. Trimming took 6 bases from V and 5 from J; bases not matched to a gene: 4. The CDR3 is CASRDRENNEQFF. CDR3 nucleotides: TGTGCCAGCAGAGACAGGGAAAACAATGAGCAGTTCTTC.

The V and J genes are TRBV5-1 and TRBJ2-1; TRBD2 agrees at 13 bases. The V gene's germline CDR1 is SGHRS and CDR2 YFSETQ. The ends lost 1 base at V and 0 bases at J; junction bases unmatched: 10. This CDR3 has 20 residues. The CDR3 DNA reads TGCGCCAGCAGCTTGTTTGGGACTAGCGGGGCTTTAAGCTCCTACAATGAGCAGTTCTTC. Its translation is CASSLFGTSGALSSYNEQFF.

This rearrangement joins TRBV25-1 to TRBJ2-3; TRBD2 matches 8 bases. Germline assignment: CDR1 MGHDK and CDR2 SYGVNS. The CDR3 runs 16 residues. J was trimmed by 3 bases and V by 2 bases; bases with no gene match: 7. The CDR3 sequence: CASSEPGAGVTDTQYF. The CDR3 DNA follows: TGTGCCAGCAGTGAACCAGGAGCGGGAGTAACAGATACGCAGTATTTT.

V is TRBV7-2 and J is TRBJ2-6, with 8 nucleotides matching TRBD1. J was trimmed by 0 bases and V by 5 bases; bases with no gene match: 9. Germline lookup yields CDR1 SGHTA and CDR2 FQGNSA. This CDR3 is built from 18 residues. The CDR3 coding sequence is TGTGCCAGCAGCGTAGGACAGGGTCAAATCTCTGGGGCCAACGTCCTGACTTTC. Translation gives CASSVGQGQISGANVLTF.

This clone was seen just once. CDR3 sequence (DNA): TGTGCCAGCAGCGTAGGGTCAGCCTCCTACAATGAGCAGTTCTTC. Translated: CASSVGSASYNEQFF. This chain links TRBV9 with TRBJ2-1, with D uncertain. Germline lookup yields CDR1 SGDLS and CDR2 YYNGEE. The CDR3 spans 15 residues. V gave up 0 bases and J gave up 0 bases, with 7 bases separating them.

This chain uses TRBV5-6 with TRBJ1-1; D remains ambiguous. Trimming took 4 bases from V and 0 from J, leaving 16 bases between them. This CDR3 contains 16 residues. The germline V gene encodes CDR1 SGHDT and CDR2 YYEEEE. The CDR3: CASSPRLVTLNTEAFF. The CDR3 nucleotides are TGTGCCAGCAGCCCAAGACTGGTTACTTTGAACACTGAAGCTTTCTTT.

For this clone: Distinct nucleotide sequences in the sample also encode this CDR3. J is TRBJ2-6 and V is TRBV30; possible D gene TRBD1, 5 bases. The ends were cut back, 6 bases at V and 0 bases at J, with 6 bases in the middle. This CDR3 is 13 amino acids long. CDR1 and CDR2 (germline): GTSNPN, SVGIG (reference sequence). CDR3 coding DNA: TGTGCCTGTGACAGCTCTGGGGCCAACGTCCTGACTTTC. Translating gives CACDSSGANVLTF.

This sequence joins TRBV11-2 and TRBJ2-7; D is perhaps TRBD1 or TRBD2 (5 bases each). This CDR3 is built from 14 residues. Germline CDR1 reads SGHAT; CDR2 reads FQNNGV. The ends were cut back, 4 bases at V and 3 bases at J, with 13 bases in the middle. CDR3 coding DNA: TGTGCCAGCAGCTCCCCCCGGGGCGGCTACGAGCAGTACTTC. Protein product: CASSSPRGGYEQYF.

The J gene is TRBJ2-1, the V gene TRBV4-1; D is possibly TRBD2 (7 bases). Trimming took off 6 bases at V and 2 bases at J, with 11 bases between the two ends. This CDR3 comprises 14 residues. Per the germline V gene, CDR1 is MGHRA and CDR2 is YSYEKL. The CDR3 loop is CASRSGGTYNEQFF. CDR3 DNA: TGCGCCAGCAGGTCGGGGGGCACCTACAATGAGCAGTTCTTC.

J is TRBJ1-6 and V is TRBV27, with 10 positions matching TRBD1. CDR3 length: 15 residues. V was clipped by 5 bases and J by 7 bases; unmatched bases: 5. CDR1 MNHEY and CDR2 SMNVEV come from the germline V gene (reference sequence). The CDR3 protein is CASSRDRGKNSPLHF. CDR3 bases: TGTGCCAGCAGTCGGGACAGGGGTAAAAATTCACCCCTCCACTTT.

This chain uses TRBV4-1 with TRBJ2-5; a possible D gene is TRBD1 (6 bases). Germline loops: CDR1 MGHRA, CDR2 YSYEKL. V gave up 8 bases and J gave up 7 bases, with 23 bases separating them. The CDR3 spans 15 residues. The DNA for the CDR3 is TGCGCCAGCGCCGGCCAGGGCCAGGGCAGGGGGACCCAGTACTTC. Translating it yields CASAGQGQGRGTQYF.

CDR3 amino acids: CASSSGLAGSSYEQYF. The CDR3 DNA reads TGTGCCAGCAGCTCCGGACTAGCGGGGTCCTCCTACGAGCAGTACTTC. V gene TRBV5-4 combines with J gene TRBJ2-7, with 12 bases matching TRBD2. Germline V gene data show CDR1 as SGHNT and CDR2 as YYREEE (reference sequence). The V gene end was trimmed by 3 bases and the J gene end by 0 bases; junction bases not matched to a gene: 4. The CDR3 is made up of 16 amino acids.

Details on this clone: The same CDR3 arises from other DNA sequences in this sample as well. The V call is TRBV5-1, the J call TRBJ2-2; D unresolved. The CDR3 covers 13 residues. Trimming shortened V by 0 bases and J by 5 bases, and 5 bases separated the two germline ends. CDR1 SGHRS and CDR2 YFSETQ come from the germline V gene. CDR3 bases: TGCGCCAGCAGCTTGGGCCCGACCGGGGAGCTGTTTTTT. Its protein is CASSLGPTGELFF.

The V call is TRBV2, the J call TRBJ1-2, with 10 bases fitting TRBD1. Germline assignment: CDR1 SNHLY and CDR2 FYNNEI. The junction had 14 bases not matched to a gene; V was cut back by 5 bases and J by 8 bases. This CDR3 region has 16 residues. The CDR3 DNA reads TGTGCCAGCAGTACGCCGACAGGGGGCCCGAGTGGGGGCTACACCTTC. Amino acid sequence: CASSTPTGGPSGGYTF.

V gene TRBV6-6 combines with J gene TRBJ1-1; perhaps TRBD1 as D (6 bases). V lost 6 bases and J 3 bases, leaving 11 bases between the germline ends. The CDR3 consists of 13 residues. CDR1 and CDR2 (germline): MNHNY, SVGAGI (reference sequence). The CDR3 here is CASSLRQDTEAFF. The DNA of the CDR3 is TGTGCCAGCAGCCTGAGACAGGACACTGAAGCTTTCTTT.

The chain is built from TRBV6-5 and TRBJ2-7; a weak D match, TRBD2 (6 bases). V was cut by 3 bases and J by 4 bases, with 16 bases left in between. The CDR3 spans 15 residues. Germline V CDR1 and CDR2: MNHEY, SVGAGI. CDR3 in amino acids: CASSYQSQGLYEQYF. The CDR3 coding sequence is TGTGCCAGCAGTTATCAAAGCCAGGGACTTTACGAGCAGTACTTC.

The V and J genes are TRBV11-1 and TRBJ1-6, with D tentatively TRBD1 (5 bases). The CDR3 loop spans 16 amino acids. The V end lost 5 bases, the J end lost 0 bases, and 11 bases lay between the germline ends. The germline gives CDR1 SGHAT, CDR2 FQDESV (reference sequence). The CDR3 loop reads CASSRGGSSYNSPLHF. The CDR3, as DNA: TGTGCCAGCAGCCGCGGGGGAAGCTCCTATAATTCACCCCTCCACTTT.

This clone was counted once. The chain recombines TRBV11-2 with TRBJ2-5; 7 positions match TRBD2. The trim removed 0 bases at V and 11 bases at J, leaving 12 bases unmatched. The CDR3 is 15 amino acids. Germline CDR1 SGHAT, CDR2 FQNNGV. For the CDR3, the DNA is TGTGCCAGCAGCTTAGACGGGAGGCGCGGGACTGAGCAGTACTTC. This encodes CASSLDGRRGTEQYF.

This clone was recorded once. The V and J genes are TRBV6-1 and TRBJ2-7; TRBD2 matches 11 bases. Germline V lookup: CDR1 MNHNS, CDR2 SASEGT. The CDR3 contains 15 residues. Unmatched junction bases numbered 3, after V lost 3 bases and J lost 2 bases. CDR3 sequence: CASSETSGTPYEQYF. The CDR3 nucleotides are TGTGCCAGCAGTGAGACTAGCGGGACCCCCTACGAGCAGTACTTC.

As DNA, the CDR3 is TGTGCCAGCATTGGGACAGGGGAAGCTGAAGCTTTCTTT. Translating it yields CASIGTGEAEAFF. V gene TRBV6-1 combines with J gene TRBJ1-1; 10 bases agree with TRBD1. The V and J ends lost 7 bases and 6 bases, in that order; junction bases with no gene match: 5. The length of the CDR3 is 13 residues. Germline values: CDR1 MNHNS, CDR2 SASEGT.

V and J are TRBV28 and TRBJ2-7; D is perhaps TRBD1 or TRBD2 (5 bases each). V shed 6 bases and J shed 2 bases, with 14 bases lying between them. CDR1 is MDHEN, CDR2 SYDVKM, per germline. The CDR3 is 14 residues long. Here the CDR3 reads CASRGPKGPYEQYF. The CDR3 bases are TGTGCCAGCAGGGGTCCAAAGGGACCCTACGAGCAGTACTTC.

This chain connects TRBV2 to TRBJ1-1; D might be TRBD1 (5 bases). Germline CDR1 SNHLY, CDR2 FYNNEI. The CDR3 has 14 residues. The V end lost 1 base, the J end lost 4 bases, and 10 bases lay between the germline ends. CDR3 sequence (DNA): TGTGCCAGCAGTGAAGATGGGGCAACCACTGAAGCTTTCTTT. It yields the protein CASSEDGATTEAFF.

The chain carries TRBV7-9 and TRBJ1-4; possibly TRBD1 for D (5 bases). V gave up 7 bases and J gave up 7 bases, with 19 bases separating them. From germline, CDR1 is SEHNR and CDR2 FQNEAQ (reference sequence). The CDR3 is 15 residues long. Here the CDR3 reads CASTSPGPRGEKLFF. DNA of the CDR3: TGTGCCAGCACCTCGCCGGGTCCGAGGGGTGAAAAACTGTTTTTT. Complete variable domain (other parts from reference TRBV7-9 and TRBJ1-4): DTGVSQNPRHKITKRGQNVTFRCDPISEHNRLYWYRQTLGQGPEFLTYFQNEAQLEKSRLLSDRFSAERPKGSFSTLEIQRTEQGDSAMYLCASTSPGPRGEKLFFGSGTQLSVL.

The gene calls are TRBV5-1 and TRBJ2-1; D may be TRBD2 (6 bases). The ends were cut back, 8 bases at V and 9 bases at J, with 9 bases in the middle. Germline V gives CDR1 SGHRS, CDR2 YFSETQ. This CDR3 spans 10 amino acids. The CDR3 region is CASGEVEQFF. The CDR3 region has the DNA TGCGCCAGTGGGGAGGTTGAGCAGTTCTTC.

The chain is built from TRBV18 and TRBJ2-2; D is uncertain. The CDR3 spans 13 residues. V was shortened by 6 bases and J by 7 bases, with 12 bases between the two germline ends. Germline values: CDR1 KGHSH, CDR2 LQKENI. As DNA, the CDR3 is TGTGCCAGCTCTGGAGACGCTAGCGGGGAGCTGTTTTTT. This codes for CASSGDASGELFF.

J is TRBJ2-7 and V is TRBV27; possibly TRBD1 or TRBD2 for D (5 bases each). The CDR3 spans 14 residues. Germline V gene lookup returns CDR1 MNHEY and CDR2 SMNVEV (reference sequence). The V end lost 5 bases, the J end lost 3 bases, and 14 bases lay between the germline ends. CDR3: CASSRSGTLYEQYF. Written as DNA, the CDR3 is TGTGCCAGCAGTCGATCCGGGACCCTCTACGAGCAGTACTTC.

The J gene is TRBJ2-7, the V gene TRBV6-5, with D tentatively TRBD1 (6 bases). The germline V gene encodes CDR1 MNHEY and CDR2 SVGAGI. The CDR3 extends over 13 amino acids. The ends were cut back, 7 bases at V and 7 bases at J, with 17 bases in the middle. The CDR3 loop is CASTRDTGLEQYF. CDR3 in DNA: TGTGCCAGCACTCGGGACACTGGGTTGGAGCAGTACTTC.

The J gene is TRBJ1-1, the V gene TRBV27; TRBD1 aligns across 7 bases. CDR1 and CDR2 (germline): MNHEY, SMNVEV (reference sequence). With 6 bases clipped from V and 4 bases from J, the junction kept 8 bases outside the gene matches. This CDR3 has 14 amino acids. The CDR3, as DNA: TGTGCCAGCAGAGGGACAGCGTTGTCCACTGAAGCTTTCTTT. This gives the protein CASRGTALSTEAFF.